This T cell receptor beta chain was captured in a study of CD8 T cells in Susac syndrome. Study conclusions and caveats: The study admitted that it had a relatively small number of individuals in its TCR sequencing and HLA analysis.

Matched for age and sex, the controls were healthy donors. TEMRA cells were FACS-enriched and CD8+ and CD4+ T cells negatively isolated. Concerning this clonotype itself: Antigen: not known.

This CDR3 spans 16 amino acids. Germline V gene lookup returns CDR1 GTSNPN and CDR2 SVGIG (reference sequence). Trimming took off 0 bases at V and 0 bases at J, with 14 bases between the two ends. The RNA, about 0.45 to 1 ug, was put through reverse transcription using random hexamers. immunoSEQ multiplex PCR amplified TCR beta CDR3 across 54 Vbeta, 13 Jbeta. In TCRdb, the immunoSEQ multiplex PCR reads were re-called with MiXCR into one record per CDR3 protein. The repertoire holds about 110,000 distinct CDR3 sequences, less than 97% seen once, with under 0.1% in the top ten. The sample was CD4+ T cells from PBMCs. This receptor was taken from a human donor in good health. V and J are TRBV30 and TRBJ1-1, with a possible D match to TRBD1 (5 bases). The CDR3 DNA is TGTGCCTGGAGTGTAGATCTTGGCAGGGTGAACACTGAAGCTTTCTTT. This gives the protein CAWSVDLGRVNTEAFF.